The 9 T cell receptor beta chains reported below all come from one sample, sequenced in a study of control samples from healthy donors and cancer patients. Here immunoSEQ multiplex PCR was the method, and the copy in TCRdb shows in-frame clones only, minus some. The sample includes approximately 40,000 clones, approximately 90% of them seen just once. The source material was blood. Receptors originate from a woman between 45 and 65 years old in good health.

The rearrangement joins TRBV29-1 to TRBJ1-2; tentative D call: TRBD1 (5 bases). The V gene's germline CDR1 is SQVTM and CDR2 ANQGSEA. The ends were cut back, 0 bases at V and 8 bases at J, with 16 bases in the middle. This CDR3 spans 14 amino acids. CDR3 nucleotides: TGCAGCGTTGAAGATAGTTGGGGGGACGGGGGCTACACCTTC. Protein sequence: CSVEDSWGDGGYTF.

This clone was observed once. This rearrangement joins TRBV20-1 to TRBJ2-1; D is unclear. The CDR3 covers 10 residues. The germline gives CDR1 DFQATT, CDR2 SNEGSKA (reference sequence). V was cut by 6 bases and J by 3 bases, with 3 bases left in between. The CDR3: CSAHYNEQFF. Written as DNA, the CDR3 is TGCAGTGCGCACTACAATGAGCAGTTCTTC.

The chain is built from TRBV5-1 and TRBJ1-2, with D maybe TRBD1 (5 bases). With 4 bases removed from V and 3 bases from J, the gap between germline ends came to 13 bases. Germline V CDR1 and CDR2: SGHRS, YFSETQ. The CDR3 spans 14 residues. CDR3 region: CASSPGIGDYGYTF. The CDR3 DNA reads TGCGCCAGCAGCCCCGGGATAGGGGACTATGGCTACACCTTC.

This clone was recorded once. The V and J genes are TRBV5-8 and TRBJ1-2, with D unresolved. V shed 4 bases and J shed 8 bases, with 12 bases lying between them. CDR3 length equals 12 residues. The germline CDR1 and CDR2 sequences are SGHTS and YDEGEE. DNA for the CDR3: TGTGCCAGCAGCCCGGGCCCTATAGGCTACACCTTC. It encodes CASSPGPIGYTF.

V gene TRBV5-6 combines with J gene TRBJ1-5; D perhaps matches TRBD1 (5 bases). The CDR3 has 18 amino acids. The germline gives CDR1 SGHDT, CDR2 YYEEEE. V shed 4 bases and J shed 0 bases, with 20 bases lying between them. The CDR3 nucleotides read TGTGCCAGCAGCCTCGACAGTCCGCATTGGTATAGCAATCAGCCCCAGCATTTT. Translating it yields CASSLDSPHWYSNQPQHF.

The chain has TRBV28 and TRBJ1-2, with TRBD1 matching over 8 bases. This CDR3 has 15 residues. Per the germline V gene, CDR1 is MDHEN and CDR2 is SYDVKM. Losses at the gene ends were 4 bases for V and 4 bases for J; bases not matched to a gene: 8. The CDR3 region is CASSSGQGRFYGYTF. The DNA of the CDR3 is TGTGCCAGCAGTTCCGGACAGGGTCGGTTCTATGGCTACACCTTC.

CDR3 in DNA: TGTGCCAGCAGTTACAGCGGGCTAGGCGGGTATGGCTACACCTTC. Amino acids: CASSYSGLGGYGYTF. The gene calls are TRBV6-2 or TRBV6-3 and TRBJ1-2; no clear D. The CDR3 consists of 15 residues. From germline, CDR1 is MNHEY and CDR2 SVGEGT. V dropped 2 bases and J dropped 5 bases, with 15 bases sitting between them.

This clone was found once. The chain employs TRBV9 and TRBJ2-3; 7 bases line up with TRBD2. The CDR3 runs to 15 residues. The V segment lost 0 bases and the J segment 2 bases; nucleotides outside the gene matches: 3. Germline CDR1 SGDLS, CDR2 YYNGEE. For the CDR3, the DNA is TGTGCCAGCAGCGTAGGTGGGGGGGACACAGATACGCAGTATTTT. It is translated as CASSVGGGDTDTQYF. Full variable domain (outside the CDR3, taken from reference TRBV9 and TRBJ2-3): DSGVTQTPKHLITATGQRVTLRCSPRSGDLSVYWYQQSLDQGLQFLIQYYNGEERAKGNILERFSAQQFPDLHSELNLSSLELGDSALYFCASSVGGGDTDTQYFGPGTRLTVL.

The V and J genes are TRBV2 and TRBJ1-2; 11 nucleotides line up with TRBD1. V was pared by 7 bases and J by 7 bases, with 11 bases of the junction left unmatched. The CDR3 runs 15 residues. The V gene's germline CDR1 is SNHLY and CDR2 FYNNEI. CDR3 region: CASTRRTGGSGGYTF. The CDR3 DNA follows: TGTGCCAGCACCAGGAGGACAGGGGGCAGTGGTGGCTACACCTTC.